Each of the 8 T cell receptor beta chains below was sequenced from the same sample in a study of blood T cells in healthy people across ages. A sample-barcoded 5' primer and a J-beta primer mix were used in a second PCR of about 7 to 11 cycles. TCRdb analysed the 5' RACE reads with MiXCR anew, one entry per CDR3 protein. The sample records approximately 690,000 distinct CDR3 sequences, under 65% being singletons. The sample taken for sequencing was blood. These receptor sequences come from a man in his fifties or sixties in good health.

This clonotype was seen more than once but under ten times. The chain recombines TRBV20-1 with TRBJ2-7; 8 nucleotides line up with TRBD1. The end of the DNA aligns better with TRBJ2-5, so the J call may be wrong. Germline CDR1 is DFQATT and CDR2 is SNEGSKA (reference sequence). The CDR3 spans 13 residues. The DNA of the CDR3 is TGCAGTGCTAGTGTCAGGGGGCCTCAGACCCAGTACTTC. Translated: CSASVRGPQTQYF.

This sequence joins TRBV10-3 and TRBJ2-7; D gene unclear. The CDR3 extends over 12 amino acids. V was pared by 4 bases and J by 3 bases, with 7 bases between. In germline, CDR1 is ENHRY, CDR2 SYGVKD. CDR3 sequence reads: CAISGSFYEQYF. DNA of the CDR3: TGTGCCATCAGTGGGTCCTTCTACGAGCAGTACTTC.

The chain uses TRBV7-9 and TRBJ2-3, with D uncertain. V was clipped by 6 bases and J by 4 bases, with 17 bases between them. Germline-derived CDR1 and CDR2 are SEHNR and FQNEAQ (reference sequence). The CDR3 has 15 amino acids. The CDR3 region is CASSPTSLAADTQYF. As DNA, the CDR3 is TGTGCCAGCAGTCCAACCTCCCTGGCCGCAGATACGCAGTATTTT.

V usage is TRBV7-2 and J usage is TRBJ2-7; 8 bases are a match to TRBD2. Looked up from germline, CDR1 is SGHTA and CDR2 is FQGNSA. Germline trimming cut 2 bases from V and 5 bases from J; bases unmatched to any gene: 11. CDR3 length: 16 amino acids. The CDR3, as DNA: TGTGCCAGCAGCTTAACGGGGGCAGCGGGGGAAGACGAGCAGTACTTC. Translated, it gives CASSLTGAAGEDEQYF.

The chain has TRBV7-9 and TRBJ1-1, with a tentative D call TRBD1 (5 bases). CDR3 length: 15 residues. Trimming pared 1 base from V and 1 base from J, leaving 10 bases between. Per the germline V gene, CDR1 is SEHNR and CDR2 is FQNEAQ (reference sequence). The CDR3 sequence is CASSLGGRRNTEAFF. CDR3 in DNA: TGTGCCAGCAGCTTAGGGGGGAGAAGGAACACTGAAGCTTTCTTT.

The chain employs TRBV12-3 or TRBV12-4 and TRBJ1-1, with no clear D. The CDR3 is 14 amino acids. Trimming cost V 1 base and J 2 bases, with 8 bases left between them. CDR3 residues: CASSLGFSNTEAFF. For the CDR3, the DNA is TGTGCCAGCAGTTTAGGGTTCTCAAACACTGAAGCTTTCTTT.

Notes on this clonotype: A much larger clone differs by one base, so this may be a read error. The chain is built from TRBV10-3 and TRBJ2-5, with 8 positions matching TRBD2. Looked up from germline, CDR1 is ENHRY and CDR2 is SYGVKD. The CDR3 consists of 17 residues. Trimming at V came to 3 bases and at J to 2 bases, leaving 11 bases not matched to a gene. CDR3 sequence: CAISDPSRGGSQETQYF. The CDR3 DNA sequence: TGTGCCATCAGTGACCCCAGCCGGGGGGGTTCGCAAGAGACCCAGTACTTC.

The chain uses TRBV28 and TRBJ1-4; D gene ambiguous. V was shortened by 6 bases and J by 1 base, with 12 bases between the two germline ends. This CDR3 comprises 15 residues. From germline, CDR1 is MDHEN and CDR2 SYDVKM. The CDR3 DNA reads as TGTGCCAGCAGCCGCCTGGGGATAACTAATGAAAAACTGTTTTTT. Translated: CASSRLGITNEKLFF.